This passage covers 15 T cell receptor beta chains from one sample sequenced in a study of T cells in localized non-small cell lung cancer. The method was immunoSEQ multiplex PCR; TCRdb's version includes in-frame clones alone and lacks a portion of them. The sample lists around 69,000 clones; about 90% were seen once. This specimen was peripheral blood, taken before any cancer treatment. These receptors originate from a woman between 35 and 75 years old with stage I lung adenocarcinoma.

This clone was detected only a few times. The chain couples TRBV7-2 to TRBJ2-7, with 7 bases identical to TRBD1. The CDR3 runs 16 residues. V was pared by 4 bases and J by 7 bases, with 16 bases of the junction left unmatched. Germline V gene sequence: CDR1 SGHTA, CDR2 FQGNSA. As DNA, the CDR3 is TGTGCCAGCAGCTCCCCCGGGACAGCCCACCTTGGGGAGCAGTACTTC. Translating it yields CASSSPGTAHLGEQYF.

The chain uses TRBV6-4 and TRBJ2-4; possibly TRBD2 for D (6 bases). In germline, CDR1 is MRHNA, CDR2 SNTAGT. The CDR3 is 17 residues long. Trimming took off 4 bases at V and 0 bases at J, with 16 bases between the two ends. The chain's CDR3 is CASSGIAERLAKNIQYF. CDR3 bases: TGTGCCAGCAGTGGGATAGCGGAGCGACTAGCCAAAAACATTCAGTACTTC.

CDR3 coding DNA: TGTGCCAGCAGTTTATTAGCGGGCGGCACTGAAGCTTTCTTT. It yields the protein CASSLLAGGTEAFF. The chain links TRBV28 to TRBJ1-1, with D hard to call. V shed 1 base and J shed 4 bases, with 10 bases lying between them. The CDR3 has 14 residues. Per germline, CDR1 MDHEN and CDR2 SYDVKM.

For the CDR3, the DNA is TGTGCCAGCAGCTTCACCACCAATGAGCAGTTCTTC. It specifies CASSFTTNEQFF. The V and J genes are TRBV7-3 and TRBJ2-1; D remains unclear. Germline CDR1 is SGHTA and CDR2 is FQGTGA. Trimming removed 3 bases at V and 6 bases at J, with 6 bases between. CDR3 length: 12 residues.

This chain joins TRBV19 and TRBJ1-3; D is ambiguous. V was shortened by 3 bases and J by 9 bases, with 12 bases between the two germline ends. Germline V gene sequence: CDR1 LNHDA, CDR2 SQIVND (reference sequence). The CDR3 consists of 13 residues. In DNA form, the CDR3 reads TGTGCCAGTAGTATCTCCCCCGGCGGCACCATATATTTT. Translating gives CASSISPGGTIYF.

The J gene is TRBJ2-5, the V gene TRBV2, with D perhaps matching TRBD1 (5 bases). The CDR3 runs 14 residues. Trimming left V 0 bases short and J 5 bases short, with 10 bases between. Germline CDR1 and CDR2: SNHLY and FYNNEI. The CDR3 DNA follows: TGTGCCAGCAGTGAAGCAGGACATCGGGAGACCCAGTACTTC. Residues: CASSEAGHRETQYF.

The genes are TRBV5-5 and TRBJ1-4; D remains unclear. Between the trimmed V and J ends, which lost 0 bases and 8 bases, there was a span of 14 bases. CDR1 is SGHKS and CDR2 is YYEKEE in the germline V gene (reference sequence). This CDR3 is built from 15 residues. The CDR3 region is CASSLDRFSREKLFF. CDR3 bases: TGTGCCAGCAGCTTGGACCGGTTTTCAAGGGAAAAACTGTTTTTT. Full variable domain (remainder filled in from reference TRBV5-5 and TRBJ1-4): DAGVTQSPTHLIKTRGQQVTLRCSPISGHKSVSWYQQVLGQGPQFIFQYYEKEERGRGNFPDRFSARQFPNYSSELNVNALLLGDSALYLCASSLDRFSREKLFFGSGTQLSVL.

The chain links TRBV9 to TRBJ1-2, with a possible D match to TRBD1 (6 bases). Germline V gives CDR1 SGDLS, CDR2 YYNGEE. This CDR3 is 15 amino acids long. Trimming removed 2 bases from V and 4 bases from J, with 15 bases in between. Here the CDR3 DNA reads TGTGCCAGCAGCGTCACACCTGGGGGCTTCTATGGCTACACCTTC. Protein sequence: CASSVTPGGFYGYTF.

This CDR3 is CASSRLAGAYNEQFF. The CDR3 nucleotides read TGTGCCAGTTCCCGACTAGCGGGGGCCTACAATGAGCAGTTCTTC. This rearrangement joins TRBV19 to TRBJ2-1, with 12 bases identical to TRBD2. Germline V gene sequence: CDR1 LNHDA, CDR2 SQIVND (reference sequence). The CDR3 covers 15 residues. With 8 bases clipped from V and 2 bases from J, the junction kept 4 bases outside the gene matches.

This CDR3 is CASSQRTALNTGELFF. In DNA, the CDR3 is TGTGCCAGCTCACAAAGGACAGCCTTAAACACCGGGGAGCTGTTTTTT. The J gene is TRBJ2-2, the V gene TRBV18, with a weak D call TRBD1 (6 bases). The V end was cut by 4 bases, the J end by 2 bases, with 14 bases between. The germline CDR1 and CDR2 sequences are KGHSH and LQKENI. CDR3 length: 16 amino acids.

V and J are TRBV7-8 and TRBJ1-6; D perhaps matches TRBD1 (6 bases). Trimming removed 2 bases at V and 7 bases at J, with 12 bases between. The CDR3 spans 15 residues. CDR1 is SGHVS and CDR2 is FQNEAQ in the germline V gene. The CDR3: CASSLILTGNSPLHF. The CDR3 DNA follows: TGTGCCAGCAGCTTAATCCTCACAGGGAATTCACCCCTCCACTTT. The full variable domain, its missing parts supplied by reference TRBV7-8 and TRBJ1-6, is GAGVSQSPRYKVAKRGQDVALRCDPISGHVSLFWYQQALGQGPEFLTYFQNEAQLDKSGLPSDRFFAERPEGSVSTLKIQRTQQEDSAVYLCASSLILTGNSPLHFGNGTRLTVT.

The chain has TRBV28 and TRBJ2-5; 7 bases fit TRBD1. The last part of the DNA fits TRBJ2-7 better; the J call may be wrong. This CDR3 is 14 amino acids long. The germline V gene has CDR1 MDHEN and CDR2 SYDVKM. The CDR3 protein is CATTRRGIAYEQYF. CDR3 nucleotides: TGTGCCACTACTCGCAGGGGGATTGCCTACGAGCAGTACTTC.

The chain carries TRBV6-5 and TRBJ2-7; TRBD1 aligns across 7 bases. The junction had 6 bases not matched to a gene; V was cut back by 2 bases and J by 2 bases. Germline CDR1 MNHEY, CDR2 SVGAGI. The CDR3 spans 15 residues. CDR3 sequence reads: CASSYGDSATYEQYF. The CDR3 DNA reads as TGTGCCAGCAGTTACGGGGACAGCGCAACCTACGAGCAGTACTTC.

The genes are TRBV2 and TRBJ2-3; TRBD2 matches at 7 bases. Germline values: CDR1 SNHLY, CDR2 FYNNEI. This CDR3 contains 16 residues. Trimming removed 5 bases from V and 3 bases from J; junction bases left unmatched: 11. CDR3 sequence reads: CASSPAIREGTDTQYF. CDR3 bases: TGTGCCAGCAGTCCGGCGATAAGGGAGGGTACAGATACGCAGTATTTT.

The chain combines TRBV7-9 with TRBJ1-1, with D perhaps TRBD1 (6 bases). Trimming pared 8 bases from V and 0 bases from J, leaving 13 bases between. The germline V gene has CDR1 SEHNR and CDR2 FQNEAQ (reference sequence). The CDR3 contains 14 residues. CDR3 residues: CASRPGTLNTEAFF. CDR3 sequence (DNA): TGTGCCAGCCGCCCCGGGACATTGAACACTGAAGCTTTCTTT.